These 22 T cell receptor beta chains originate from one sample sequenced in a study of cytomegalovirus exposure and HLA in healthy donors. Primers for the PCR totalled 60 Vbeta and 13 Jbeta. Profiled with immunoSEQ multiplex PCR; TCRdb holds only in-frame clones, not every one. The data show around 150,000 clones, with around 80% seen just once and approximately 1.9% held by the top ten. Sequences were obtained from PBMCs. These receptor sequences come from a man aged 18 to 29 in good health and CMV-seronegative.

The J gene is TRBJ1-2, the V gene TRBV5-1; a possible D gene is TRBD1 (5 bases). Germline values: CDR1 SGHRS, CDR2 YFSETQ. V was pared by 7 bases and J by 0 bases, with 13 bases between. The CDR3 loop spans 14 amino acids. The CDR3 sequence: CASSTGGANYGYTF. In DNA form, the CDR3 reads TGCGCCAGCTCGACCGGGGGGGCTAACTATGGCTACACCTTC.

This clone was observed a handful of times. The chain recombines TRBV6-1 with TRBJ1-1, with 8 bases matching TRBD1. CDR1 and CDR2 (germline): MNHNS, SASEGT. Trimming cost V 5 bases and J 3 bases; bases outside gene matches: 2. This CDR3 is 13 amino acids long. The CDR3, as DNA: TGTGCCAGCAGTAGACAGGGGTACACTGAAGCTTTCTTT. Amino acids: CASSRQGYTEAFF.

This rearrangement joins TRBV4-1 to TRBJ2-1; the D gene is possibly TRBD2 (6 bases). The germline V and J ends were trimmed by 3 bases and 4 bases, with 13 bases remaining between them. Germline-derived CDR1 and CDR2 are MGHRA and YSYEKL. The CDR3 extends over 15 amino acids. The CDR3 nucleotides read TGCGCCAGCAGCCACCCCCGGGAGCTGTACAATGAGCAGTTCTTC. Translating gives CASSHPRELYNEQFF.

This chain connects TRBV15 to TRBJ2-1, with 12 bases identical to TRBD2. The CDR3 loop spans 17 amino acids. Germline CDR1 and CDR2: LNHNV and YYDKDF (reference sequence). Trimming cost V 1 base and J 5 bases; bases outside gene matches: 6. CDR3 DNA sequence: TGTGCCACCAGCAGAGTTCGCGCTAGCGGGGGGGACAATGAGCAGTTCTTC. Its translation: CATSRVRASGGDNEQFF.

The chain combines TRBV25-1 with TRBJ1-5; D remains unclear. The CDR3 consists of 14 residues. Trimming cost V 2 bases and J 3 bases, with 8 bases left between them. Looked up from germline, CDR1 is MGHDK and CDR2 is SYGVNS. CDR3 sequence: CASSEPSPNQPQHF. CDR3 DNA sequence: TGTGCCAGCAGTGAACCGAGCCCCAATCAGCCCCAGCATTTT.

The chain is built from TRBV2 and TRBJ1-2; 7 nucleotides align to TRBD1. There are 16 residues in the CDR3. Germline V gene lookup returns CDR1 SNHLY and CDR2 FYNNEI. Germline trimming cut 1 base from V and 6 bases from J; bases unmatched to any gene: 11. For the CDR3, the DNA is TGTGCCAGCAGTGAAGGTTTAGAAGGGGGCGCCCATGGCTACACCTTC. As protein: CASSEGLEGGAHGYTF.

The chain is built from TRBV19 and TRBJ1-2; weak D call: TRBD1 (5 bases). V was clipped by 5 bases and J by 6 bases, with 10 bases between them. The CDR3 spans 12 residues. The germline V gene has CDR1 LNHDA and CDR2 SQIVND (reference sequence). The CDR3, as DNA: TGTGCCAGTAGTCCCCGCAGGGATGGCTACACCTTC. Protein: CASSPRRDGYTF. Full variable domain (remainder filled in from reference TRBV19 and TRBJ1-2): DGGITQSPKYLFRKEGQNVTLSCEQNLNHDAMYWYRQDPGQGLRLIYYSQIVNDFQKGDIAEGYSVSREKKESFPLTVTSAQKNPTAFYLCASSPRRDGYTFGSGTRLTVV.

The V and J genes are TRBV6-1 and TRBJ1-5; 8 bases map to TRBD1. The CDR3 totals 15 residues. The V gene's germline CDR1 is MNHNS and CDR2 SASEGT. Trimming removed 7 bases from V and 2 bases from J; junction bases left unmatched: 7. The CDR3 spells CASKTGATGNQPQHF. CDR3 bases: TGTGCCAGCAAGACAGGGGCTACTGGCAATCAGCCCCAGCATTTT.

As DNA, the CDR3 is TGTGCCAGCTCACCCTCGACAGGGGCCCGCACTGAAGCTTTCTTT. Protein product: CASSPSTGARTEAFF. The chain uses TRBV18 and TRBJ1-1, with 8 nucleotides matching TRBD1. V shed 3 bases and J 4 bases; nucleotides not matched to a gene: 7. The CDR3 has 15 residues. CDR1 and CDR2 (germline): KGHSH, LQKENI.

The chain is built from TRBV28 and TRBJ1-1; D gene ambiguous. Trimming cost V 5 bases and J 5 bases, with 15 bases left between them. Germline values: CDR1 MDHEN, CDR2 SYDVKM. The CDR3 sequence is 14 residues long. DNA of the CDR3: TGTGCCAGCAGTAGGAGTTCAAGATGGACTGAAGCTTTCTTT. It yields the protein CASSRSSRWTEAFF.

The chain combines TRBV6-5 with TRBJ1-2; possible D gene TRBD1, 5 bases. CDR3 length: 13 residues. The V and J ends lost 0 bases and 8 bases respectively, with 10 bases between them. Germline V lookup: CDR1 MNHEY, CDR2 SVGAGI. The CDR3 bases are TGTGCCAGCAGTTACTCCCCAGGGAAGGGCTACACCTTC. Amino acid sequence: CASSYSPGKGYTF.

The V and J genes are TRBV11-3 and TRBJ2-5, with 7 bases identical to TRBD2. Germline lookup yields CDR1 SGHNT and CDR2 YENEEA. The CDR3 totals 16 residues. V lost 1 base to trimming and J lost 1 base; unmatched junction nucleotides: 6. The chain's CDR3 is CASSLGASGPQETQYF. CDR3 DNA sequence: TGTGCCAGCAGCTTAGGGGCTAGCGGACCCCAAGAGACCCAGTACTTC. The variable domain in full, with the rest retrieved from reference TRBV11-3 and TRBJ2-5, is EAGVVQSPRYKIIEKKQPVAFWCNPISGHNTLYWYLQNLGQGPELLIRYENEEAVDDSQLPKDRFSAERLKGVDSTLKIQPAELGDSAVYLCASSLGASGPQETQYFGPGTRLLVL.

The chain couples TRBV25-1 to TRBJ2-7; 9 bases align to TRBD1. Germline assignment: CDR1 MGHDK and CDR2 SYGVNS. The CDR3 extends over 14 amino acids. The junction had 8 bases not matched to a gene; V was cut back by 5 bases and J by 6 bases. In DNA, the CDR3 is TGTGCCAGCAGTCCACCCCCGGGACAGGGCGAGCAGTACTTC. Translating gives CASSPPPGQGEQYF.

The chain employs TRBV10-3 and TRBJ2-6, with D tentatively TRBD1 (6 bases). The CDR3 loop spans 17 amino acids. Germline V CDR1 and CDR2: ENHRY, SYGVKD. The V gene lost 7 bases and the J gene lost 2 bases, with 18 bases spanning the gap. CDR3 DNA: TGTGCCATCATGAAGAGAACAGGGTTGACTGGGGCCAACGTCCTGACTTTC. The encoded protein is CAIMKRTGLTGANVLTF.

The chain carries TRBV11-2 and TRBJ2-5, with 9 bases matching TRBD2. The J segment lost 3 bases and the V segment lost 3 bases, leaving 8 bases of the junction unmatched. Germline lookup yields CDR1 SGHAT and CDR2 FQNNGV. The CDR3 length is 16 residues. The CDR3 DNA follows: TGTGCCAGCAGCTTTTGGGGGTTAGCGGGGGAAGAGACCCAGTACTTC. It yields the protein CASSFWGLAGEETQYF.

In DNA, the CDR3 is TGTGCCAGCAGCATCACAGGTTCCTATGGCTACACCTTC. Translated, it gives CASSITGSYGYTF. V usage is TRBV7-6 and J usage is TRBJ1-2, with D possibly being TRBD1 (5 bases). CDR1 and CDR2 (germline): SGHVS, FNYEAQ. Trimming left V 5 bases short and J 4 bases short, with 11 bases between. The CDR3 length is 13 residues.

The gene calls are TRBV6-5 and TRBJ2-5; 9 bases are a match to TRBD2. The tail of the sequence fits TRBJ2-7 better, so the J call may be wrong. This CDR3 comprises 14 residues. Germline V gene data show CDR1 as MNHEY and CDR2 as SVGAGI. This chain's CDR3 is CASNPTSGPYEQYF. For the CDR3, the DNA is TGTGCCAGCAATCCCACTAGCGGGCCCTACGAGCAGTACTTC.

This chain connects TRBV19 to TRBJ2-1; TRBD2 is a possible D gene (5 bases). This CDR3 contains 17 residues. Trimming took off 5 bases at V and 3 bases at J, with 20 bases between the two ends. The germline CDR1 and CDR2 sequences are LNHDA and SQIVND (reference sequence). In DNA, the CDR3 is TGTGCCAGTAGTGTATTGGGAGATGGAGCTCTCTACAATGAGCAGTTCTTC. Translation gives CASSVLGDGALYNEQFF.

CDR3 protein: CASSVRLAGEGEQYF. DNA for the CDR3: TGCGCCAGCAGCGTGCGGCTAGCGGGAGAGGGCGAGCAGTACTTC. This sequence joins TRBV5-1 and TRBJ2-7; 10 bases are shared with TRBD2. After removal of 4 bases from V and 6 bases from J, the junction contained 10 bases not matched to a gene. Germline assignment: CDR1 SGHRS and CDR2 YFSETQ. This CDR3 has 15 amino acids.

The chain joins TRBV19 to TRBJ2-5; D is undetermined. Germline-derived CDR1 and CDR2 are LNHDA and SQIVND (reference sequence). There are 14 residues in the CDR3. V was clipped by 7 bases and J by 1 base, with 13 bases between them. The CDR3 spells CASTPVGGQETQYF. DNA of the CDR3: TGTGCCAGTACCCCGGTAGGCGGCCAAGAGACCCAGTACTTC.

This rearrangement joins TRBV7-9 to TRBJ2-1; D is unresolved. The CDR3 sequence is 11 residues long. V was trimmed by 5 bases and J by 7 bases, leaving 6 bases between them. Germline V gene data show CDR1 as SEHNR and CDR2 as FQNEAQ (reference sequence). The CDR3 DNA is TGTGCCAGCAGCCCCTCTAATGAGCAGTTCTTC. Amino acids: CASSPSNEQFF.

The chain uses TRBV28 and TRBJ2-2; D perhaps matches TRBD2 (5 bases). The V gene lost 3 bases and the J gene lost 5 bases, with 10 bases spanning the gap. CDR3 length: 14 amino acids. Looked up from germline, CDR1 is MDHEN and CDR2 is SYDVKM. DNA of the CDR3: TGTGCCAGCAGTTTGGGAGTTCCAACCGGGGAGCTGTTTTTT. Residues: CASSLGVPTGELFF.